The next 21 T cell receptor beta chains were all read from a single sample in a study of T cells expressing NK-cell markers. No DNA is given; TCRdb re-called the 5' RACE reads and lists each CDR3 protein once. Recorded here are 400,000 to 500,000 distinct CDR3 sequences; the top ten clones represent 6% to 8%. Sequences were obtained from blood T cells: a sorted CD56 or NKG2C T cell subset, CD4+ or CD8+ T cells, or bulk PBMC T cells (not recorded which). The receptors derive from a woman aged 18-70 years in good health.

This chain connects TRBV6-2 or TRBV6-3 to TRBJ2-2; TCRdb selects TRBD1, and the lack of DNA leaves this call unchecked. This CDR3 comprises 14 residues. Germline V lookup: CDR1 MNHEY, CDR2 SVGEGT. Here the CDR3 reads CASSRDRVTGELFF.

The chain has TRBV19 and TRBJ2-3; the D gene TCRdb calls, TRBD2, cannot be checked with no DNA. CDR3 length: 14 amino acids. Germline lookup yields CDR1 LNHDA and CDR2 SQIVND (reference sequence). The chain's CDR3 is CASSIRRGPDTQYF.

This CDR3 is CASSLGQNSPLHF. The V and J genes are TRBV7-2 and TRBJ1-6. Germline V lookup: CDR1 SGHTA, CDR2 FQGNSA. This CDR3 contains 13 residues.

The chain joins TRBV20-1 to TRBJ1-6; with no DNA, the TCRdb D assignment of TRBD1 cannot be verified. The CDR3 totals 17 residues. Germline values: CDR1 DFQATT, CDR2 SNEGSKA (reference sequence). This CDR3 is CSARDTGPHSYNSPLHF.

The chain links TRBV19 to TRBJ1-1; TCRdb's assignment of TRBD1 cannot be checked, as there is no DNA. Germline CDR1 reads LNHDA; CDR2 reads SQIVND (reference sequence). The CDR3 is made up of 15 amino acids. CDR3 sequence: CASRSGERSSTEAFF. Based on the CDR3 plus reference TRBV19 and TRBJ1-1, the full variable domain is DGGITQSPKYLFRKEGQNVTLSCEQNLNHDAMYWYRQDPGQGLRLIYYSQIVNDFQKGDIAEGYSVSREKKESFPLTVTSAQKNPTAFYLCASRSGERSSTEAFFGQGTRLTVV.

The rearrangement uses TRBV7-2 and TRBJ2-3; the D gene TCRdb calls, TRBD1, cannot be checked with no DNA. The germline CDR1 and CDR2 sequences are SGHTA and FQGNSA. The CDR3 consists of 15 residues. Here the CDR3 reads CASSPDRGRWDTQYF.

This chain joins TRBV6-1 and TRBJ2-3; no DNA is available, so the TRBD2 call from TCRdb remains unchecked. CDR1 is MNHNS, CDR2 SASEGT, per germline. The CDR3 runs 17 residues. The CDR3 reads CASKAKPLLGEGNTQYF.

The V call is TRBV12-3 or TRBV12-4, the J call TRBJ2-1; the TRBD1 assignment by TCRdb is unverifiable without DNA. This CDR3 is 15 amino acids long. CDR3 in amino acids: CASSRDGSSYNEQFF.

The CDR3 sequence: CASSYSGLRLAGNTGELFF. The gene calls are TRBV6-5 and TRBJ2-2; TCRdb proposes TRBD2, but this gene call is untestable without DNA. Germline-derived CDR1 and CDR2 are MNHEY and SVGAGI. The CDR3 length is 19 residues.

CDR3 in amino acids: CASSSRLAPSTDTQYF. V gene TRBV19 combines with J gene TRBJ2-3. Germline CDR1 is LNHDA and CDR2 is SQIVND (reference sequence). CDR3 length: 16 residues. Supplemented by reference TRBV19 and TRBJ2-3, the full variable domain reads DGGITQSPKYLFRKEGQNVTLSCEQNLNHDAMYWYRQDPGQGLRLIYYSQIVNDFQKGDIAEGYSVSREKKESFPLTVTSAQKNPTAFYLCASSSRLAPSTDTQYFGPGTRLTVL.

This sequence joins TRBV4-3 and TRBJ2-2; the D call from TCRdb, TRBD2, cannot be confirmed without DNA. Germline CDR1 and CDR2: LGHNA and YSLEER. This CDR3 comprises 15 residues. The CDR3 sequence: CASSQDRTSGGELFF.

The genes are TRBV15 and TRBJ1-6; TCRdb's D call, TRBD1, is unchecked because there is no DNA. This CDR3 has 14 residues. CDR1 and CDR2 from the germline V gene are LNHNV and YYDKDF (reference sequence). CDR3 residues: CATSRPRQGVPLHF.

The chain couples TRBV30 to TRBJ2-3. The CDR3 consists of 13 residues. CDR1 GTSNPN and CDR2 SVGIG come from the germline V gene (reference sequence). The chain's CDR3 is CAWMDSLTDTQYF.

The chain recombines TRBV20-1 with TRBJ2-1; TCRdb gives TRBD1 as the D gene, but with no DNA this cannot be confirmed. CDR1 is DFQATT, CDR2 SNEGSKA, per germline (reference sequence). This CDR3 spans 15 amino acids. The CDR3 sequence is CSATGRGGFNNEQFF.

The chain employs TRBV12-3 or TRBV12-4 and TRBJ2-2. This CDR3 spans 13 amino acids. The chain's CDR3 is CASSMISIGELFF.

The chain combines TRBV7-9 with TRBJ1-5. Germline V gives CDR1 SEHNR, CDR2 FQNEAQ (reference sequence). The length of the CDR3 is 16 residues. The CDR3 sequence: CASSLARGGQGQPQHF. The whole variable domain, remainder taken from reference TRBV7-9 and TRBJ1-5, is DTGVSQNPRHKITKRGQNVTFRCDPISEHNRLYWYRQTLGQGPEFLTYFQNEAQLEKSRLLSDRFSAERPKGSFSTLEIQRTEQGDSAMYLCASSLARGGQGQPQHFGDGTRLSIL.

This chain joins TRBV5-5 and TRBJ1-1; the D call from TCRdb, TRBD1, cannot be confirmed without DNA. CDR1 and CDR2 from the germline V gene are SGHKS and YYEKEE (reference sequence). The CDR3 is 14 amino acids. The CDR3 loop is CASSLGGGGGEAFF. The full variable domain, completed using reference TRBV5-5 and TRBJ1-1, is DAGVTQSPTHLIKTRGQQVTLRCSPISGHKSVSWYQQVLGQGPQFIFQYYEKEERGRGNFPDRFSARQFPNYSSELNVNALLLGDSALYLCASSLGGGGGEAFFGQGTRLTVV.

The chain has TRBV5-6 and TRBJ2-2; the TCRdb call, TRBD2, lacks DNA for checking. Germline V gives CDR1 SGHDT, CDR2 YYEEEE. The CDR3 extends over 19 amino acids. CDR3 sequence reads: CASSSYSSGSLIWTGELFF.

This chain uses TRBV28 with TRBJ2-3; TCRdb names TRBD1, which stays unverified in the absence of DNA. The CDR3 has 15 amino acids. Germline CDR1 reads MDHEN; CDR2 reads SYDVKM. CDR3: CASRGTGDMPDTQYF.

The chain joins TRBV7-8 to TRBJ2-4. The CDR3 sequence is 17 residues long. The germline V gene has CDR1 SGHVS and CDR2 FQNEAQ. The CDR3 sequence is CASSLPRRFSAKNIQYF.

This chain connects TRBV7-2 to TRBJ2-7; no DNA is available, so the TRBD2 call from TCRdb remains unchecked. Germline-derived CDR1 and CDR2 are SGHTA and FQGNSA. CDR3 size: 18 residues. The CDR3: CASSLAGNGGRSPYEQYF. The complete variable domain, with remaining parts taken from reference TRBV7-2 and TRBJ2-7, reads GAGVSQSPSNKVTEKGKDVELRCDPISGHTALYWYRQSLGQGLEFLIYFQGNSAPDKSGLPSDRFSAERTGGSVSTLTIQRTQQEDSAVYLCASSLAGNGGRSPYEQYFGPGTRLTVT.